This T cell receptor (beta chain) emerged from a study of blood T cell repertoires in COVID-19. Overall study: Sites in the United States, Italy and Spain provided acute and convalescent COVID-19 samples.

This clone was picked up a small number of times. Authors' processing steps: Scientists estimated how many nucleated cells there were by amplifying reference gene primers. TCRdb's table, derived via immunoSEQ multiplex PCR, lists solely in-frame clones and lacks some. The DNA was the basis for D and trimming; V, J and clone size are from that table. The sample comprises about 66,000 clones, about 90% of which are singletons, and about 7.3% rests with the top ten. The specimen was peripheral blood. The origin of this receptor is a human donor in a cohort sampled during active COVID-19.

The CDR3 loop reads CASSSAGGSNEQFF. As DNA, the CDR3 is TGTGCCAGCAGCTCAGCGGGAGGTTCCAATGAGCAGTTCTTC. The chain has TRBV7-3 and TRBJ2-1; 9 bases are a match to TRBD2. The CDR3 has 14 residues. Germline V gene lookup returns CDR1 SGHTA and CDR2 FQGTGA. V was pared by 4 bases and J by 6 bases, with 4 bases of the junction left unmatched.